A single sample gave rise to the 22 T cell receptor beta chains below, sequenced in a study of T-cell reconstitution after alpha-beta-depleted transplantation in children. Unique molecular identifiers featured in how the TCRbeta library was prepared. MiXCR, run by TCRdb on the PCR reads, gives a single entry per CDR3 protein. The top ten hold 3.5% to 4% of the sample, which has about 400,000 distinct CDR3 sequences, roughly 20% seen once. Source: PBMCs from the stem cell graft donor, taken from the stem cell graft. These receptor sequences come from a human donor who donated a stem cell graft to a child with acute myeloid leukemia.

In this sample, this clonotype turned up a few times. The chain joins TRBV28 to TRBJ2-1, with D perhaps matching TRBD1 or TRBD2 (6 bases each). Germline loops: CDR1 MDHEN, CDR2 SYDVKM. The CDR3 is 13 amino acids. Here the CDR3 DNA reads TGTCCCAAGGGGGGAGCATCCTACAATGAGCAGTTCTTC. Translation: CPKGGASYNEQFF.

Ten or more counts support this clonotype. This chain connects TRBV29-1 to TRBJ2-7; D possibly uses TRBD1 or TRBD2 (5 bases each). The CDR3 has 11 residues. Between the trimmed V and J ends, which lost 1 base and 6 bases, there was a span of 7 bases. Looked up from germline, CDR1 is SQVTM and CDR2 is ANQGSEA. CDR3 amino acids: CSVEAGREQYF. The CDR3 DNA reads TGCAGCGTTGAAGCGGGGCGCGAGCAGTACTTC.

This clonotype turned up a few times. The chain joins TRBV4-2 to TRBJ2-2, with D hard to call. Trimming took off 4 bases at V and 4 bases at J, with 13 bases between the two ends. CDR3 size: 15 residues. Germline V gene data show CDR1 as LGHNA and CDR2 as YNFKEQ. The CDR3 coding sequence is TGTGCCAGCAGCCCTGAAAGACCCGTCACCGGGGAGCTGTTTTTT. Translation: CASSPERPVTGELFF.

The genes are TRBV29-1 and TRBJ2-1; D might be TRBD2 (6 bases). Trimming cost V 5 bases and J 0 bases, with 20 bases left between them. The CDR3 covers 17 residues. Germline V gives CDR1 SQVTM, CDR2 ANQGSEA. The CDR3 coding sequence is TGCAGCGTTCTAGGTATTTTGGAGGGGAGCTCCTACAATGAGCAGTTCTTC. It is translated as CSVLGILEGSSYNEQFF.

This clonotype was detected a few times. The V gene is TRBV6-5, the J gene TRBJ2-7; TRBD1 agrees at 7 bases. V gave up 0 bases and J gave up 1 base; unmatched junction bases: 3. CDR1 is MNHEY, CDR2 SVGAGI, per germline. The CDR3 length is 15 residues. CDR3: CASSYSRDSSYEQYF. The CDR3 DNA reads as TGTGCCAGCAGTTACTCCCGGGACAGTTCCTACGAGCAGTACTTC.

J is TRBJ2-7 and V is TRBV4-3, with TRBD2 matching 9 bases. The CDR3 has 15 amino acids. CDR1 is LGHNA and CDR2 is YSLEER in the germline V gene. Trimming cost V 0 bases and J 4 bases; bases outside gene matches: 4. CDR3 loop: CASSQEREGWYEQYF. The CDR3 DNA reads TGCGCCAGCAGCCAAGAGCGGGAGGGCTGGTACGAGCAGTACTTC.

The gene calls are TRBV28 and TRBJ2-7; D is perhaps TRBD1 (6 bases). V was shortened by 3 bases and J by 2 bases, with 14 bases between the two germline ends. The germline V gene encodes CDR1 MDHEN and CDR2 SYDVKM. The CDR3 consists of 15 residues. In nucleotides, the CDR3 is TGTGCCAGCAGTTTGGCCCGACAGGCTACCTACGAGCAGTACTTC. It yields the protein CASSLARQATYEQYF.

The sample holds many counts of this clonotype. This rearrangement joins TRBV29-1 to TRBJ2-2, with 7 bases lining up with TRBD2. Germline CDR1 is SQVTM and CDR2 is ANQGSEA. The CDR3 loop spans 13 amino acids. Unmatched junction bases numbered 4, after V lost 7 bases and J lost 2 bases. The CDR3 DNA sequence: TGCAGCGCCACTAGCGTTAACACCGGGGAGCTGTTTTTT. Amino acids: CSATSVNTGELFF.

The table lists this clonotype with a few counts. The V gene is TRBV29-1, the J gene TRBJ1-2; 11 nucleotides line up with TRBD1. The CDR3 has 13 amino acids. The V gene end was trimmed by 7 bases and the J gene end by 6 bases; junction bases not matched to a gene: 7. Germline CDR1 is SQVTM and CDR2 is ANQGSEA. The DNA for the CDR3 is TGCAGCGGGACAGGGGGCGCGTATAATGGCTACACCTTC. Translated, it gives CSGTGGAYNGYTF.

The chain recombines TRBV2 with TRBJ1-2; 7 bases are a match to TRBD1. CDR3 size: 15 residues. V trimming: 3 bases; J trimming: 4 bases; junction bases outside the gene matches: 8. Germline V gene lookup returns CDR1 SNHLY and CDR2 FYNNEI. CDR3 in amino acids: CASSDPGTAFYGYTF. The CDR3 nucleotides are TGTGCCAGCAGTGATCCCGGGACAGCGTTCTATGGCTACACCTTC.

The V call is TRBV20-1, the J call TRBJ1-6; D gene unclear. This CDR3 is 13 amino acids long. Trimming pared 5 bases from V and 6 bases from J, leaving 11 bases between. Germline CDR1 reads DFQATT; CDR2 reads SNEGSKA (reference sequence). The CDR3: CSAAGRTNSPLHF. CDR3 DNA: TGCAGTGCTGCGGGCAGGACTAATTCACCCCTCCACTTT.

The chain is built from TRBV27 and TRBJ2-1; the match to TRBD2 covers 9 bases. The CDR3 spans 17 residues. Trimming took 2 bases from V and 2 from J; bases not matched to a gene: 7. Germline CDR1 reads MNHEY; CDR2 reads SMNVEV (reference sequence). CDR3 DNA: TGTGCCAGCAGTTTACATTTAGCGGGAGTTGCCTACAATGAGCAGTTCTTC. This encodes CASSLHLAGVAYNEQFF.

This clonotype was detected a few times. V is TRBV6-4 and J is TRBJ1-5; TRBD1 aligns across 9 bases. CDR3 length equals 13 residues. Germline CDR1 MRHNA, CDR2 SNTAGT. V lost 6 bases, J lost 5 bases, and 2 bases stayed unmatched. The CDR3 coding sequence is TGTGCCAGCAGGGACAGGGGCGATCAGCCCCAGCATTTT. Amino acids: CASRDRGDQPQHF.

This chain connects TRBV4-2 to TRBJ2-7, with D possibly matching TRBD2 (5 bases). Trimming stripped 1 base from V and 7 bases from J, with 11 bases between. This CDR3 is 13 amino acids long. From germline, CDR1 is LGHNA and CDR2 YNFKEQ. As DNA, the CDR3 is TGTGCCAGCAGCCAAGGGGCAAGGGAGGAGCAGTACTTC. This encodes CASSQGAREEQYF.

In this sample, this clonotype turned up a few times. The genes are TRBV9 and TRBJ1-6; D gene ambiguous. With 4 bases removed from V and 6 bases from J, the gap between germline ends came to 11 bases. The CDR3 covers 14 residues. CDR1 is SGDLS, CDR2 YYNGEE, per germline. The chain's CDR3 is CASSPLLINSPLHF. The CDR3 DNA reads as TGTGCCAGCAGCCCCCTCTTGATTAATTCACCCCTCCACTTT. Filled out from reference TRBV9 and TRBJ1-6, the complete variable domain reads DSGVTQTPKHLITATGQRVTLRCSPRSGDLSVYWYQQSLDQGLQFLIQYYNGEERAKGNILERFSAQQFPDLHSELNLSSLELGDSALYFCASSPLLINSPLHFGNGTRLTVT.

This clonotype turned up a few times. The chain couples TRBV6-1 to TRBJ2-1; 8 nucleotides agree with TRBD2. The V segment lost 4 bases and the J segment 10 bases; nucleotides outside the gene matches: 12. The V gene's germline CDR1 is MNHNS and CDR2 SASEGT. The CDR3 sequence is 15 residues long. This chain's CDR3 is CASSASGPTLREQFF. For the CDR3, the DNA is TGTGCCAGCAGTGCTAGCGGGCCCACCCTTAGGGAGCAGTTCTTC.

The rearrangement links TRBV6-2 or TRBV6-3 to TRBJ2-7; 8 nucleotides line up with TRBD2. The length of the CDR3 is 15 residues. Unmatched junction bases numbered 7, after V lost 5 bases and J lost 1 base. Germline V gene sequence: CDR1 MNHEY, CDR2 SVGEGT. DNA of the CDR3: TGTGCCAGCAGTCCGACTAGCGACCCATCCTACGAGCAGTACTTC. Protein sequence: CASSPTSDPSYEQYF.

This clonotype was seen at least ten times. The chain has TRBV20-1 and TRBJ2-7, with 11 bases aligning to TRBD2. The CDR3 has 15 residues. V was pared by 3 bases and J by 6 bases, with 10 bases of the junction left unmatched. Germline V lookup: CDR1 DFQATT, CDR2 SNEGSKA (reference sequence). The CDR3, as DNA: TGCAGTGCTAGTAAACTAGCGGGAGTCCAAGGCGAGCAGTACTTC. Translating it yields CSASKLAGVQGEQYF.

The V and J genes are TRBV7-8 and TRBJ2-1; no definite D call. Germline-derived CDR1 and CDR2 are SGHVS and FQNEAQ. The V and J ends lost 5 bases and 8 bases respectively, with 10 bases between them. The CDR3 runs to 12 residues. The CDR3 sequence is CASSPTRYEQFF. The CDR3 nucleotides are TGTGCCAGCAGCCCCACACGATATGAGCAGTTCTTC.

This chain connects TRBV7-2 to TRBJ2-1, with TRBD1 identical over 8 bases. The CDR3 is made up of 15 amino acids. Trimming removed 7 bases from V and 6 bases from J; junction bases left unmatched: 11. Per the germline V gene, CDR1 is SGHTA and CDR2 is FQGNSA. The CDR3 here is CASNTRDRPSNEQFF. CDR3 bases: TGTGCCAGCAACACCCGGGACAGGCCCTCCAATGAGCAGTTCTTC.

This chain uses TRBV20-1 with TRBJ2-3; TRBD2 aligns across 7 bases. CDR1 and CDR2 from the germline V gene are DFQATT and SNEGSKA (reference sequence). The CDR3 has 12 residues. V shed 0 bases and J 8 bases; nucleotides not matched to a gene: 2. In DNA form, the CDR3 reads TGCAGTGCTAGAGAGGGCGGGGGTACGCAGTATTTT. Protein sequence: CSAREGGGTQYF.

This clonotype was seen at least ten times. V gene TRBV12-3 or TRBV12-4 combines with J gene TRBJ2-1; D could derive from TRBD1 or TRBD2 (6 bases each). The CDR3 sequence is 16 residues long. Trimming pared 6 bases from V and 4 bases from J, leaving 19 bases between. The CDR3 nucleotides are TGTGCCAGCAGCGTAGCGGCAGGGGCTTCATACAATGAGCAGTTCTTC. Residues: CASSVAAGASYNEQFF.